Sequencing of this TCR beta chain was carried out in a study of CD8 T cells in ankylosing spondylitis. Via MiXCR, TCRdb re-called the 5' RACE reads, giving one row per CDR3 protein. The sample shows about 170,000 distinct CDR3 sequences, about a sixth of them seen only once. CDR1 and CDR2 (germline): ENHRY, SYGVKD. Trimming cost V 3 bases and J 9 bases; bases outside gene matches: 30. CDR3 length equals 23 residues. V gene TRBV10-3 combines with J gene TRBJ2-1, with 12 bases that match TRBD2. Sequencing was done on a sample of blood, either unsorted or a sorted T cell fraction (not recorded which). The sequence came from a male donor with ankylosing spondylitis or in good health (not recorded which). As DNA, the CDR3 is TGTGCCATCAGTGACCGCAACGGACGGTCTAGGGGTAAAGCGGGACTAGCGGGCGGTGAGCAGTTCTTC. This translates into CAISDRNGRSRGKAGLAGGEQFF.